This T cell receptor beta chain was profiled in a study of shared clonotypes between healthy human individuals. The overall study: Three CD4 naive, three CD4 memory, two CD8 naive and one CD8 memory plate were used per donor.

The method was immunoSEQ multiplex PCR; TCRdb's version includes in-frame clones alone and lacks a portion of them. The data show about 2.3 million clones, less than 95% seen once. The germline V gene has CDR1 SGHDT and CDR2 YYEEEE. J lost 5 bases, V lost 5 bases, and 11 bases had no gene match. This CDR3 comprises 15 residues. Adult donors, all healthy and HIV-negative, had no recent acute infections or vaccinations. The source material was naive CD4+ T cells from PBMCs. As for subset: CD45RA+ positively selected. The V gene is TRBV5-6, the J gene TRBJ2-5; 8 nucleotides line up with TRBD1. This TCR was sampled from a man aged 18-30 years in good health. Some clones in this sample may be carry-over from other donors' samples. CDR3 sequence (DNA): TGTGCCAGCAGGGCCGGGACAGGCCCCCAGGAGACCCAGTACTTC. Encoded protein: CASRAGTGPQETQYF.